This T cell receptor beta chain was identified in a study of cytomegalovirus exposure and HLA in healthy donors. The PCR ran on 60 Vbeta and 13 Jbeta primers. Clones were read by immunoSEQ multiplex PCR, and TCRdb kept only the in-frame ones, dropping some. This table has fewer than 150,000 clones, 75% to 90% appearing once. This receptor was taken from a woman aged 30 to 39 in good health and CMV-seropositive. The sample comprised PBMCs.

The CDR3 loop reads CAWSVPRGFGNTIYF. The DNA for the CDR3 is TGTGCCTGGAGTGTACCTAGGGGCTTCGGAAACACCATATATTTT. The V call is TRBV30, the J call TRBJ1-3; TRBD1 is a possible D gene (5 bases). Germline V gives CDR1 GTSNPN, CDR2 SVGIG (reference sequence). The CDR3 is 15 amino acids. V was trimmed by 0 bases and J by 4 bases, leaving 13 bases between them.